These T cell receptor beta chains were read from a single sample in a study of shared clonotypes between healthy human individuals. The repertoire was sequenced with immunoSEQ multiplex PCR; TCRdb's copy has only in-frame clones and lacks some. The data contain about 2 million clones, roughly 94% of them seen just once; the ten biggest clones take up 0.1% to 0.15%. The sequenced sample was naive CD4+ T cells sorted from blood. The receptors originated from a man younger than 35 in good health. CDR3s leave out the opening cysteine and the closing phenylalanine or tryptophan.

v_call,cdr3_aa
TRBV10-1,ASSSRVDTEAF
TRBV5-4,ASRFGYQTNTEAF
TRBV5-1,ASSLGGTGMNEQF
TRBV7-2,ASSLDLRDRFS
TRBV18,ASSPPGFGYT
TRBV30,AWRSGQNYEQY
TRBV4-1,ASSQPGQGSYEQY
TRBV18,ASSPDGGNTIY
TRBV6-5,ASSPGTGGSWQF
TRBV9,ASSVGTGRKAGELF
TRBV7-2,ASSSDRGNEQF
TRBV7-2,ASSLRLANYEQY
TRBV7-2,ASSREGLYGYT
TRBV28,ASSFGRGEQY
TRBV5-1,ASSISHNNYGYT
TRBV19,ASSIDRVGTSGGNEQF